This entry describes one TCR beta chain. The CDR3 consists of 14 residues. V was trimmed by 0 bases and J by 4 bases, leaving 10 bases between them. In germline, CDR1 is GTSNPN, CDR2 SVGIG (reference sequence). The data derive from a study of blood T cell repertoires in COVID-19. Study details: Sites across the United States, Italy and Spain contributed samples from acute and convalescent COVID-19. Sources were T cells, B-cell-depleted T cells, or PBMCs; the material itself was cDNA or gDNA.

Source study methods: Nucleated cell counts were estimated from reference gene primer amplification. TCRdb's copy holds only in-frame clones and misses some; the assay was immunoSEQ multiplex PCR. Clone size and V and J calls were adopted from that table, with D and trimming inferred from the DNA. The sample comprises over 75,000 clones, roughly nine tenths of which are singletons, and 5% to 5.5% rests with the top ten. The genes are TRBV30 and TRBJ1-3; D remains ambiguous. This clonotype was sampled from a woman aged 80 or older with active COVID-19. Sample: peripheral blood. The chain's CDR3 is CAWSVGGNGNTIYF. In DNA, the CDR3 is TGTGCCTGGAGTGTAGGAGGGAACGGAAACACCATATATTTT.